These T cell receptor beta chains were read from a single sample in a study of blood T cells in healthy people across ages. TCRdb reanalysed the 5' RACE reads using MiXCR and keeps one entry per CDR3 protein. The sample lists about 650,000 distinct CDR3 sequences, over 40% occurring once. Sequencing input: blood. These receptors were taken from an elderly woman in good health. Each CDR3 is given with its conserved first and last residue. Some rows have no size entry. The others give once, few or many, or a class for an expanded clone.

clone size,V gene,CDR3 length,CDR3 protein
few,TRBV19,15,CASASGTSVSYEQYF
.,TRBV4-2,16,CASSQAVTASNQPQHF
.,TRBV18,16,CASSTLPGQGWNEQFF
.,TRBV4-3,15,CASSQDLTGSYEQYF
.,TRBV15,16,CATSRDAGALYNEQFF
.,TRBV3-1,15,CASSPRGGTYYEQYF
.,TRBV15,17,CATSRDRRGKTSYEQYF
.,TRBV7-9,14,CASSPGRINSPLHF
.,TRBV6-8,15,CASSYPRDTLETQYF
.,TRBV27,14,CASSLTPTGREQYF
.,TRBV2,14,CASSEVGPTGELFF
.,TRBV15,14,CAPSRGAVANEQFF
.,TRBV7-6,15,CASSLARTADYGYTF
.,TRBV10-3,12,CAISESNYEQYF
.,TRBV7-6,17,CARSLRDGGSGTGELFF
many,TRBV7-2,13,CASTQLQTTPQHF
.,TRBV10-3,15,CAARLAGGTTDTQYF
many,TRBV28,10,CASKGEKLFF
.,TRBV28,16,CASSISGTSAYNEQFF
.,TRBV29-1,14,CSVEGQSGANVLTF
few,TRBV20-1,13,CSASEREPYEQYF
many,TRBV7-2,15,CASSLRGAAGNEQFF
many,TRBV9,16,CASSVAPGLGVHEQFF
.,TRBV7-2,13,CASSRTGREKLFF
.,TRBV12-3/TRBV12-4,15,CASRRSVSGGNTIYF
many,TRBV5-1,15,CASSLTSGKNNEQFF
.,TRBV7-8,16,CASSFGLAVVQETQYF
.,TRBV7-2,16,CASSLGLAGQQETQYF
.,TRBV9,15,CASSVGGASTGELFF